This is a list of T cell receptor beta chains from one sample in a study of blood T cells in healthy people across ages. TCRdb reprocessed the 5' RACE reads with MiXCR, giving one entry per CDR3 protein. The data contain about 2 million distinct CDR3 sequences, 40% to 55% of them singletons. Source material: blood. The receptor set was obtained from a woman aged 40 to 49 in good health. Both conserved end residues are part of each CDR3. Fields, in order: V gene, D gene, J gene, clone size, CDR3 DNA, CDR3 protein. The D gene is left open where the match is weak. Expanded clones get a size class; other rows say once, few or many, or leave the size out.

TRBV20-1	-	TRBJ2-1	few	TGCAGTGCTGCGCTTACAGGGAAGTACGAAGACAATGAGCAGTTCTTC	CSAALTGKYEDNEQFF
TRBV3-1	TRBD2	TRBJ2-1	-	TGTGCCAGCAGCCAAGGTCGTCTAGCGGGGGCCCTGAGCTCCTACAATGAGCAGTTCTTC	CASSQGRLAGALSSYNEQFF
TRBV20-1	TRBD2	TRBJ2-4	-	TGCAGTCCGGGACCGAGGACTAGCGGAATCCCCCTCCAGTACTTC	CSPGPRTSGIPLQYF
TRBV10-3	-	TRBJ2-1	-	TGTGCCATCAGTAGGACGGGTCAGGATGAGCAGTTCTTC	CAISRTGQDEQFF
TRBV20-1	-	TRBJ2-4	-	TGCAGTGCTAGGAGGCAGGGAAACATTCAGTACTTC	CSARRQGNIQYF
TRBV4-1	-	TRBJ1-2	few	TGCGCCAGCAGCCAAGTATCCGGGGATAGTGGCTACACCTTC	CASSQVSGDSGYTF
TRBV27	-	TRBJ2-5	few	TGTGCCAGCAGTCACTACCGTGGGGACGAGACCCAGTACTTC	CASSHYRGDETQYF
TRBV11-2	TRBD2	TRBJ2-1	-	TGTGCCAGCAGCACCTCGGGACTAGCGGCCCTTAGGTCCTACAATGAGCAGTTCTTC	CASSTSGLAALRSYNEQFF
TRBV6-6	TRBD2	TRBJ2-5	few	TGTGCCAGCAGTCACCTAGCGGGGGGGAGACAAGAGACCCAGTACTTC	CASSHLAGGRQETQYF
TRBV9	-	TRBJ2-1	-	TGTGCCAGCAGCGCCACGGTCGAAACAAGGAAGCAGTTCTTC	CASSATVETRKQFF
TRBV4-3	TRBD1	TRBJ2-1	-	TGCGCCAGCAGCCCCGGACCGGACAGGGTCGACAATGAGCAGTTCTTC	CASSPGPDRVDNEQFF
TRBV28	-	TRBJ1-5	-	TGTGCCAGCGTCAAGGTCCGGAATCAGCCCCAGCATTTT	CASVKVRNQPQHF
TRBV6-2/TRBV6-3	-	TRBJ2-3	-	TGTGCCGTCCGTGGTCAGGGTTCATGGACAGATACGCAGTATTTT	CAVRGQGSWTDTQYF
TRBV12-3/TRBV12-4	TRBD2	TRBJ2-6	few	TGTGCCAGCACCACTAGCGGGGGACGCTCTGGGGCCAACGTCCTGACTTTC	CASTTSGGRSGANVLTF
TRBV20-1	TRBD1	TRBJ2-1	-	TGCAGTGCTAGAGACCGGGACAGGGGTAACAATGAGCAGTTCTTC	CSARDRDRGNNEQFF
TRBV20-1	-	TRBJ1-4	-	TGCAGTGCTAGAGACAGGGTGGGGGAGGTAGTTGAAAAACTGTTTTTT	CSARDRVGEVVEKLFF